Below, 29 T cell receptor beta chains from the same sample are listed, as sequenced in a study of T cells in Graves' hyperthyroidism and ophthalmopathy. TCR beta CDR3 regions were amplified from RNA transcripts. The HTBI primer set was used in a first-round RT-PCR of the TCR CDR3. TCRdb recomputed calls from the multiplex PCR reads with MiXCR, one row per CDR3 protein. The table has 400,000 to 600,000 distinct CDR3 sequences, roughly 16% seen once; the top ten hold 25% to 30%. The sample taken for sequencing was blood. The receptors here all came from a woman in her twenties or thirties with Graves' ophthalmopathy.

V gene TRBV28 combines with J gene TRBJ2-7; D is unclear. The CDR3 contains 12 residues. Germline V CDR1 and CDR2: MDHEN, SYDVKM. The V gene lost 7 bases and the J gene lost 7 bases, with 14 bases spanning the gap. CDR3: CASKVKGREQYF. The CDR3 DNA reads TGTGCCAGCAAGGTCAAGGGTCGGGAGCAGTACTTC. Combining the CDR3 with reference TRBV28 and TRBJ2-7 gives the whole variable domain DVKVTQSSRYLVKRTGEKVFLECVQDMDHENMFWYRQDPGLGLRLIYFSYDVKMKEKGDIPEGYSVSREKKERFSLILESASTNQTSMYLCASKVKGREQYFGPGTRLTVT.

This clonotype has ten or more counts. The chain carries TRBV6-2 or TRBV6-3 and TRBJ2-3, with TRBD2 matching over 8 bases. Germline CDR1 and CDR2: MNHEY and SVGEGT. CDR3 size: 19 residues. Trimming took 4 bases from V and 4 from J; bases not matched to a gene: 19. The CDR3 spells CASSLRWIRGRIWADTQYF. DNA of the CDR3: TGTGCCAGCAGTTTACGGTGGATTCGCGGGAGGATTTGGGCAGATACGCAGTATTTT.

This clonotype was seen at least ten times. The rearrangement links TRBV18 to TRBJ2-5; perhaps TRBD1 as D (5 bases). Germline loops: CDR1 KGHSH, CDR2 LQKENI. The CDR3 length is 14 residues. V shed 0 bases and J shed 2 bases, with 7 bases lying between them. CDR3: CASSPPKGQETQYF. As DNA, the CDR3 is TGTGCCAGCTCACCACCGAAGGGGCAAGAGACCCAGTACTTC.

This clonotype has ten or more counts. CDR3 DNA sequence: TGTGCCAGCAGCTTGGGACTAGGGAACAATGAGCAGTTCTTC. This translates into CASSLGLGNNEQFF. The gene calls are TRBV5-8 and TRBJ2-1; D perhaps matches TRBD2 (6 bases). The V gene's germline CDR1 is SGHTS and CDR2 YDEGEE. V was trimmed by 0 bases and J by 5 bases, leaving 9 bases between them. The CDR3 is 14 residues long.

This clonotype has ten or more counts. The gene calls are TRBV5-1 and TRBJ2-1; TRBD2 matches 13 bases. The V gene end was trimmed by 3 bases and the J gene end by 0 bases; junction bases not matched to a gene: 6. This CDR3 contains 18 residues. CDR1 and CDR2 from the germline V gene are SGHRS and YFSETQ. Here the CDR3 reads CASSWKTSGRDSYNEQFF. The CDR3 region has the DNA TGCGCCAGCAGCTGGAAAACTAGCGGGAGGGACTCCTACAATGAGCAGTTCTTC.

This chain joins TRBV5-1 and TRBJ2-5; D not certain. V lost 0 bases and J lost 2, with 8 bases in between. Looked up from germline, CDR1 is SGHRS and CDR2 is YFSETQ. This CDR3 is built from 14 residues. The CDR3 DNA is TGCGCCAGCAGCTTGGAGCAGGTACAAGAGACCCAGTACTTC. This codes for CASSLEQVQETQYF.

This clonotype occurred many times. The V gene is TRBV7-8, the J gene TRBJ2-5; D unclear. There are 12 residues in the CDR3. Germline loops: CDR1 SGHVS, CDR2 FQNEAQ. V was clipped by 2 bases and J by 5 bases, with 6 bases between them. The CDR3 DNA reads TGTGCCAGCAGCTTAAGTACTGAGACCCAGTACTTC. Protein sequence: CASSLSTETQYF.

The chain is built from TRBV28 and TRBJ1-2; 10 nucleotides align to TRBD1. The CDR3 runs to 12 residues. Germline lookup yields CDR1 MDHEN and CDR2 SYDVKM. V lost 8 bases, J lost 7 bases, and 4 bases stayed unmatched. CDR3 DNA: TGTGCCAGCGGTAGGACAGGGGGTGGCTACACCTTC. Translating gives CASGRTGGGYTF.

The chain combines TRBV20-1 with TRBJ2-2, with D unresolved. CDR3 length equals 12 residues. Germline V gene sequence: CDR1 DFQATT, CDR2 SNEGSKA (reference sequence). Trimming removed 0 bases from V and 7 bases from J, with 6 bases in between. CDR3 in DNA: TGCAGTGCTAGAGATGGGGACGGGGAGCTGTTTTTT. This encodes CSARDGDGELFF.

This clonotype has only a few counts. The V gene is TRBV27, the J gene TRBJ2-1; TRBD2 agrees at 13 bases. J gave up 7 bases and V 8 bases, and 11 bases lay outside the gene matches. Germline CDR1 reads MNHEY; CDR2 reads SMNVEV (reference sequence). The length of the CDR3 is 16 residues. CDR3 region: CASHKHGTSGKNEQFF. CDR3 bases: TGTGCCAGCCACAAACACGGGACTAGCGGGAAGAATGAGCAGTTCTTC.

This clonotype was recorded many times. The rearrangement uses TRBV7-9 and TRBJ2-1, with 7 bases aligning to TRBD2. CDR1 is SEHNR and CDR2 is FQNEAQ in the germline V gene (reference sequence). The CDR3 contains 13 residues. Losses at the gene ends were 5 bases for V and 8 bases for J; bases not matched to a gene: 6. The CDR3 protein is CASSDRAGYEQFF. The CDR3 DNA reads TGTGCCAGCAGCGATAGAGCGGGATATGAGCAGTTCTTC. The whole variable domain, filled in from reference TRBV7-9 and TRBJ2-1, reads DTGVSQNPRHKITKRGQNVTFRCDPISEHNRLYWYRQTLGQGPEFLTYFQNEAQLEKSRLLSDRFSAERPKGSFSTLEIQRTEQGDSAMYLCASSDRAGYEQFFGPGTRLTVL.

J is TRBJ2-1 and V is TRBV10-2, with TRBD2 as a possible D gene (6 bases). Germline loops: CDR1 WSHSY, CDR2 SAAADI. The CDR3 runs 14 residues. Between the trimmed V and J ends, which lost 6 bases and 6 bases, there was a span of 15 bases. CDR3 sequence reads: CASRTPRLGNEQFF. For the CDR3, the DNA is TGCGCCAGCAGAACGCCGAGACTAGGCAATGAGCAGTTCTTC.

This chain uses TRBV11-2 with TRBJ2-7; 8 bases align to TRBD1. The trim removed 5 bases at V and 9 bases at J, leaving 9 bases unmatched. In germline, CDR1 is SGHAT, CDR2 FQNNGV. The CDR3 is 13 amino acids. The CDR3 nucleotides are TGTGCCAGCAGCCCCGGACAGGGAAGAAGGCAGTACTTC. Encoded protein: CASSPGQGRRQYF.

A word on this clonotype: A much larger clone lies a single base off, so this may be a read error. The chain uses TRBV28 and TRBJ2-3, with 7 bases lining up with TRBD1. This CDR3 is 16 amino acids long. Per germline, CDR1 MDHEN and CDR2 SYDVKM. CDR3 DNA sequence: TGTGCCGGCAGTTTGGTGAAGGGGGCTGTAGTCTCTCCGCAGTATTTT. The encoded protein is CAGSLVKGAVVSPQYF.

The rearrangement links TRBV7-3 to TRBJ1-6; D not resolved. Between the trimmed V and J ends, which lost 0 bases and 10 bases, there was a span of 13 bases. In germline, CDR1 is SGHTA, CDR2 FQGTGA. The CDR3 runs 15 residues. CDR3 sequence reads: CASSLTPAAGSPLHF. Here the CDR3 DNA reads TGTGCCAGCAGCTTAACGCCGGCCGCGGGGTCACCCCTCCACTTT.

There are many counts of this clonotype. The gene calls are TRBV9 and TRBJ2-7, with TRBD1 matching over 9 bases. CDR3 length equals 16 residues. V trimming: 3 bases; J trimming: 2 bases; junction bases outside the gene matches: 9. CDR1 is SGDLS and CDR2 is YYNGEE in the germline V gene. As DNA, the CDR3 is TGTGCCAGCAGCGCCGCTATAGGGACAGGGACCTACGAGCAGTACTTC. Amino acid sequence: CASSAAIGTGTYEQYF.

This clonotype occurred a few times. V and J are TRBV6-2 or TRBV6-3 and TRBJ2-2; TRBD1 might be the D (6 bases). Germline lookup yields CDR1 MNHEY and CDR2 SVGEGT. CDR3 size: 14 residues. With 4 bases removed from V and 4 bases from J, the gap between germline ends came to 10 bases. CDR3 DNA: TGTGCCAGCAGTTTTTACAGGGCCACCGGGGAGCTGTTTTTT. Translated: CASSFYRATGELFF.

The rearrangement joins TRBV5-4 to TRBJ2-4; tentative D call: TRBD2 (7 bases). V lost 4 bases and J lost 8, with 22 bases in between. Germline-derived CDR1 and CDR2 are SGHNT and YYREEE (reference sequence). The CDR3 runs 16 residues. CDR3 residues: CASSRSGGSKADIQYF. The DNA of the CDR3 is TGTGCCAGCAGCCGATCGGGGGGCAGCAAGGCGGACATTCAGTACTTC.

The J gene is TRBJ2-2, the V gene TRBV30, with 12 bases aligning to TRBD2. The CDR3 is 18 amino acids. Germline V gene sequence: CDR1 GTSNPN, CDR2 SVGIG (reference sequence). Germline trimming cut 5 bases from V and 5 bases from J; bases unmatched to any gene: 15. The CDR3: CAWCSLQLAGGCTGELFF. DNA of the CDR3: TGTGCCTGGTGTTCCCTCCAACTAGCGGGAGGTTGTACCGGGGAGCTGTTTTTT.

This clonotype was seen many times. CDR3 loop: CASGASVSYEQYF. CDR3 coding DNA: TGTGCCAGCGGGGCGAGCGTCTCCTACGAGCAGTACTTC. The chain employs TRBV6-1 and TRBJ2-7; TRBD1 might be the D (5 bases). The germline gives CDR1 MNHNS, CDR2 SASEGT. The CDR3 totals 13 residues. V was clipped by 8 bases and J by 0 bases, with 11 bases between them.

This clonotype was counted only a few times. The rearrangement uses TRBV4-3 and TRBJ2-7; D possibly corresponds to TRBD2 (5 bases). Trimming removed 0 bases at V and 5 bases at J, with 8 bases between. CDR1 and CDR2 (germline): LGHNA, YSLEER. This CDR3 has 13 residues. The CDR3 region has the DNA TGCGCCAGCAGCCAAGAGAGGGTGCACGAGCAGTACTTC. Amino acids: CASSQERVHEQYF.

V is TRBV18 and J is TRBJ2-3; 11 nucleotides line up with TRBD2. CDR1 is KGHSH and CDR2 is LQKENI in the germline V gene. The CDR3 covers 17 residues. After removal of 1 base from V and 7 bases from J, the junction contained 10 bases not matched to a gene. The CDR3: CASSPLSLAGGPNTQYF. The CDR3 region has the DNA TGTGCCAGCTCACCACTGTCGCTAGCGGGAGGACCTAATACGCAGTATTTT.

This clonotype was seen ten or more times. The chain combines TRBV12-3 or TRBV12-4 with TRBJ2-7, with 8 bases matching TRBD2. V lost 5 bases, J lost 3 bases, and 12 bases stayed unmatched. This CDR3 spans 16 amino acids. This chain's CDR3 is CASSTGGGALIYEQYF. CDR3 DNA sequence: TGTGCCAGCAGTACCGGGGGGGGGGCATTAATCTACGAGCAGTACTTC.

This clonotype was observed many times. In nucleotides, the CDR3 is TGTGCCAGCAGTGACGGGGAGACAAACACTGAAGCTTTCTTT. Amino acids: CASSDGETNTEAFF. The genes are TRBV6-4 and TRBJ1-1; D remains ambiguous. CDR3 length equals 14 residues. Germline V gives CDR1 MRHNA, CDR2 SNTAGT. The V end lost 2 bases, the J end lost 2 bases, and 9 bases lay between the germline ends.

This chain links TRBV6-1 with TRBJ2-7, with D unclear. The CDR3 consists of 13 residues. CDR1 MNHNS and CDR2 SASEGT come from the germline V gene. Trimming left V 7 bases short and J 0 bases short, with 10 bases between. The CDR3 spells CASNNEASYEQYF. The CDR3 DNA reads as TGTGCCAGCAATAATGAGGCCTCCTACGAGCAGTACTTC.

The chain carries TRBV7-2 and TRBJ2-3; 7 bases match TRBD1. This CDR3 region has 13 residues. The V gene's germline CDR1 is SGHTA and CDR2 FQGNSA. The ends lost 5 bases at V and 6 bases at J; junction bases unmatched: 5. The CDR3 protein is CASSGSQGDTQYF. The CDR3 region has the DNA TGTGCCAGCAGCGGCTCACAGGGGGATACGCAGTATTTT.

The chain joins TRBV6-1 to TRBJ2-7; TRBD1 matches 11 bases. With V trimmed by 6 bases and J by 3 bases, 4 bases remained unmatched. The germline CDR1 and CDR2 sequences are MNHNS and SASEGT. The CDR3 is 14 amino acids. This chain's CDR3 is CASRGTGGGYEQYF. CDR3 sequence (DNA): TGTGCCAGCAGAGGGACAGGGGGAGGCTACGAGCAGTACTTC.

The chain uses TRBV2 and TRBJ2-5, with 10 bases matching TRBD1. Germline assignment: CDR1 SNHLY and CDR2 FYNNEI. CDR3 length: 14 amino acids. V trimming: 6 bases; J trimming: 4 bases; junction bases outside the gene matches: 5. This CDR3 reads CASRPGQGPETQYF. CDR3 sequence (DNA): TGTGCCAGCAGGCCGGGACAGGGGCCAGAGACCCAGTACTTC.

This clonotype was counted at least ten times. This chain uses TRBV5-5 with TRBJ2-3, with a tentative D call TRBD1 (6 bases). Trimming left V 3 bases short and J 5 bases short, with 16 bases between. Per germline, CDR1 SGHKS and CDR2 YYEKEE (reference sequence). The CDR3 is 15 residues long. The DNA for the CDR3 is TGTGCCAGCAGCTCGACCCGGGACAAAGGAGATACGCAGTATTTT. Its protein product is CASSSTRDKGDTQYF.